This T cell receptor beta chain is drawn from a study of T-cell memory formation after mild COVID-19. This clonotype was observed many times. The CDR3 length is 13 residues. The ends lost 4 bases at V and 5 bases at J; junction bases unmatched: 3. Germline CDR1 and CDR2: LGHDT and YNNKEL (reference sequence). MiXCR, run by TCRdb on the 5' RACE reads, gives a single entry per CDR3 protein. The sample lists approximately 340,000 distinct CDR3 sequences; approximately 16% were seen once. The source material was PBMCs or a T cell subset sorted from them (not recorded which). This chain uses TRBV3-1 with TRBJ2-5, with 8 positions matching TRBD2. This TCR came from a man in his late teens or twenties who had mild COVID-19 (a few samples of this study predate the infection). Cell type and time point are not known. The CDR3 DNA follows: TGTGCCAGCAGCCTTCGACTAGCGGAGACCCAGTACTTC. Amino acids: CASSLRLAETQYF.